What follows is one T cell receptor (beta chain) and its context. Antigen unknown. V shed 8 bases and J 2 bases; nucleotides not matched to a gene: 9. Germline V gene sequence: CDR1 MNHEY, CDR2 SMNVEV (reference sequence). This CDR3 has 14 residues. The data were obtained in a study of cytomegalovirus exposure and HLA in healthy donors. The study's findings and limits: Information on immune exposure was restricted to one variable (CMV serostatus). Analysis performed later found over 15,000 TCR beta sequences associated with HLA alleles at 0.05 false discovery rate. In a later analysis, the majority of CMV-associated beta chains seemingly showed HLA restriction.

Researchers ran the PCR with 60 Vbeta and 13 Jbeta primers. Sequencing used immunoSEQ multiplex PCR; TCRdb keeps in-frame clones, though not all of them. The sample includes hundreds of thousands of clones, 75% seen only once; the top ten take 1.8%. The TCR sequence derives from a woman in her thirties in good health and CMV-seronegative. The chain combines TRBV27 with TRBJ2-7; 7 bases align to TRBD2. The sequencing input was PBMCs. The CDR3 protein is CASGKLGTTYEQYF. In DNA form, the CDR3 reads TGTGCCAGCGGAAAACTGGGGACTACCTACGAGCAGTACTTC.